These T cell receptor beta chains were read from a single sample in a study of memory CD4+ T cells and cytomegalovirus serostatus. The table came from immunoSEQ multiplex PCR; TCRdb's copy has only in-frame clones and leaves some out. Of roughly 40,000 clones listed, 79% are singletons. The sequenced sample was memory CD4+ T cells from blood. These receptors were obtained from an adult in good health and CMV-seronegative. Both conserved end residues are trimmed from each CDR3. Fields, in order: V gene, J gene, D gene, CDR3 protein. D genes are given only for firm matches.

TRBV7-2	TRBJ2-7	NA	ASSLAGIAVPYEQY
TRBV2	TRBJ1-5	TRBD1	ASMGQGHQPQH
TRBV18	TRBJ1-2	NA	ASSLDPAGGYT
TRBV5-4	TRBJ2-3	TRBD2	ASSFTSGRTADTQY
TRBV19	TRBJ2-5	NA	ASSIRQGGETQY
TRBV29-1	TRBJ2-3	TRBD2	SVGTWRELADTQY
TRBV7-2	TRBJ2-3	NA	ASSLRTSSLDTQY
TRBV11-3	TRBJ2-5	NA	ASSHGPGKETQY
TRBV28	TRBJ2-7	NA	ASSLRLRYEQY
TRBV10-3	TRBJ2-7	TRBD2	AIRPGGADEQY
TRBV9	TRBJ2-2	NA	ASSVEDSNTGELF
TRBV5-4	TRBJ2-5	TRBD2	ASSRPQREGGETQY
TRBV7-9	TRBJ2-7	NA	ASSSLRVWEQY
TRBV4-1	TRBJ2-5	NA	ASSQDGQGGETQY
TRBV29-1	TRBJ1-1	NA	SARRNTEAF
TRBV7-2	TRBJ2-1	TRBD2	ASSLRGTSGDNEQF
TRBV2	TRBJ2-1	TRBD1	ARDRGGSYNEQF
TRBV6-1	TRBJ2-7	NA	ASQGTTYEQY
TRBV5-1	TRBJ2-1	NA	ASSHQEGDEQF
TRBV7-8	TRBJ1-1	NA	ASGRFGTEAF
TRBV6-6	TRBJ1-1	NA	ASSSAGSTEAF
TRBV7-2	TRBJ1-1	NA	ASSPLRGITEAF
TRBV7-2	TRBJ1-5	NA	ASSEDTLQPQH
TRBV7-2	TRBJ1-2	NA	ASSPDKNYGYT
TRBV30	TRBJ1-5	NA	AWGTASNQPQH
TRBV15	TRBJ1-4	NA	ATSRDRIDKLF
TRBV2	TRBJ1-3	TRBD1	ASSVSGGKNTIY
TRBV5-1	TRBJ2-5	NA	ASNPSRAGGETQY
TRBV5-1	TRBJ2-3	TRBD2	ASSWGTGRSTDTQY
TRBV7-2	TRBJ1-5	TRBD1	ASSFTGASNQPQH
TRBV28	TRBJ2-7	NA	ASSRFLDQKHYEQY
TRBV5-6	TRBJ1-2	NA	ASSPGRAVGYT
TRBV5-6	TRBJ2-3	TRBD1	ASSPGTVGTDTQY
TRBV18	TRBJ1-3	NA	ASSPAGKNTIY
TRBV5-4	TRBJ2-5	TRBD2	ASSLDRWEGTQY
TRBV18	TRBJ2-7	NA	ASSPLRGPTYEQY
TRBV7-2	TRBJ1-5	NA	ASSLGPGESINQPQH
TRBV5-1	TRBJ2-3	TRBD2	ASSLLAGGTDTQY
TRBV7-2	TRBJ2-1	NA	ASSFTGFEQF
TRBV28	TRBJ2-1	TRBD2	ASTDSTSGAYNEQF
TRBV7-9	TRBJ2-7	NA	ASRDSGSSYEQY